Each of the 6 T cell receptor beta chains below was sequenced from the same sample in a study of CD8+CD57+ T cells in acquired aplastic anemia. Researchers used genomic DNA as the template to profile TCR beta VDJ and CDR3. TCRdb re-called the reads through MiXCR, storing one row per CDR3 protein. This table holds 200,000 to 300,000 distinct CDR3 sequences, roughly half found once. The sequenced patients had an expansion of CD8+CD57+ cells seen by flow cytometry. The sample was sorted CD4+, CD8+, or CD8+CD57+ T cells (not recorded which) from PBMCs. The receptors were sampled from a human donor with aplastic anemia.

The chain is built from TRBV4-3 and TRBJ1-2; D might be TRBD1 (6 bases). The CDR3 loop spans 16 amino acids. In germline, CDR1 is LGHNA, CDR2 YSLEER. Trimming took 1 base from V and 5 from J, leaving 17 bases between them. The CDR3: CASSQGLADSLYGYTF. The CDR3, as DNA: TGCGCCAGCAGCCAAGGACTAGCGGACAGCCTATATGGCTACACCTTC.

This clonotype was found a few times. This chain joins TRBV9 and TRBJ2-3, with TRBD2 matching 13 bases. The CDR3 spans 17 residues. CDR1 is SGDLS and CDR2 is YYNGEE in the germline V gene. J was trimmed by 5 bases and V by 0 bases; bases with no gene match: 6. CDR3 sequence (DNA): TGTGCCAGCAGCGTAGTATGGACTAGCGGGAGTGTAGATACGCAGTATTTT. This encodes CASSVVWTSGSVDTQYF.

The chain has TRBV25-1 and TRBJ1-2; 9 nucleotides match TRBD1. This CDR3 is 13 amino acids long. CDR1 is MGHDK, CDR2 SYGVNS, per germline. J was trimmed by 7 bases and V by 4 bases; bases with no gene match: 4. In DNA, the CDR3 is TGTGCCAGCAGTGCGGGACAGGGAAGTGGCTACACCTTC. This codes for CASSAGQGSGYTF.

There are many counts of this clonotype. V is TRBV4-1 and J is TRBJ2-7, with a tentative D call TRBD1 (6 bases). V was trimmed by 2 bases and J by 6 bases, leaving 11 bases between them. CDR1 and CDR2 from the germline V gene are MGHRA and YSYEKL. The CDR3 contains 13 residues. CDR3 in DNA: TGCGCCAGCAGCCAAAACAGGGTTTCCGAGCAGTACTTC. Translating it yields CASSQNRVSEQYF.

This clonotype was recorded a few times. V gene TRBV27 combines with J gene TRBJ1-1, with 7 bases lining up with TRBD1. The CDR3 extends over 17 amino acids. Germline loops: CDR1 MNHEY, CDR2 SMNVEV (reference sequence). Trimming removed 6 bases from V and 0 bases from J; junction bases left unmatched: 13. This CDR3 reads CASSLRSRGQMNTEAFF. CDR3 bases: TGTGCCAGCAGCCTGCGGTCCCGGGGACAGATGAACACTGAAGCTTTCTTT.

V gene TRBV15 combines with J gene TRBJ1-1, with D tentatively TRBD1 (6 bases). Germline CDR1 is LNHNV and CDR2 is YYDKDF (reference sequence). Trimming took off 0 bases at V and 8 bases at J, with 10 bases between the two ends. CDR3 length: 13 residues. CDR3 nucleotide sequence: TGTGCCACCAGCAGAGACGAGACAGGAGAAGCTTTCTTT. Residues: CATSRDETGEAFF.